This T cell receptor (beta chain) originates from a study of beta chain features in type 1 diabetes. Points from the study as a whole: The naive, central memory and Treg TCRB repertoires of patients appeared to be more similar to one another than those of healthy donors.

A word on this clone: Its target is not known.

The isolated RNA, all of it, was reverse transcribed, so expressed TCRB transcripts were what got sequenced. Sequencing was performed with immunoSEQ multiplex PCR; in TCRdb, only in-frame clones are kept and a portion is missing. The table has a few hundred thousand clones, over 25% seen once. The CDR3 runs 16 residues. Germline CDR1 SEHNR, CDR2 FQNEAQ (reference sequence). V shed 3 bases and J shed 7 bases, with 21 bases lying between them. Sequenced sample: naive CD4+ T cells from blood. The sequence was obtained from a man aged 18 to 29 in good health. The gene calls are TRBV7-9 and TRBJ2-5; D might be TRBD2 (6 bases). The CDR3 is CASSFGTASIEGTQYF. The CDR3 nucleotides read TGTGCCAGCAGCTTTGGGACTGCCTCAATCGAGGGGACCCAGTACTTC.